These 29 T cell receptor beta chains share one sample of origin, sequenced in a study of Tregs in tolerant kidney transplant recipients. The assay was immunoSEQ multiplex PCR, and TCRdb's table has in-frame clones only and misses some. The table includes fewer than 65,000 clones, approximately 85% detected once. Sequences were derived from Tregs from blood, sampled before the transplant. These receptors were collected from a human donor who received a combined kidney and bone marrow transplant.

This clone was found once. Its ends do not fully match the called genes, so a read error is possible. The CDR3 is CASSSGGLVWQATQYF. In nucleotides, the CDR3 is TGTGCCAGCAGCTCAGGGGGACTAGTATGGCAAGCGACCCAGTACTTC. The rearrangement uses TRBV7-2 and TRBJ2-5; a possible D gene is TRBD2 (8 bases). CDR1 and CDR2 from the germline V gene are SGHTA and FQGNSA. This CDR3 region has 16 residues. The entire variable domain, with the rest obtained from reference TRBV7-2 and TRBJ2-5, is as follows: GAGVSQSPSNKVTEKGKDVELRCDPISGHTALYWYRQSLGQGLEFLIYFQGNSAPDKSGLPSDRFSAERTGGSVSTLTIQRTQQEDSAVYLCASSSGGLVWQATQYFGPGTRLLVL.

CDR3 residues: CSVEVGNTGELFF. CDR3 coding DNA: TGCAGCGTTGAAGTCGGGAACACCGGGGAGCTGTTTTTT. This chain joins TRBV29-1 and TRBJ2-2; unclear D gene. There are 13 residues in the CDR3. Trimming pared 1 base from V and 1 base from J, leaving 4 bases between. Germline V gene lookup returns CDR1 SQVTM and CDR2 ANQGSEA.

The chain employs TRBV28 and TRBJ1-2; D perhaps matches TRBD1 (5 bases). The CDR3 is 14 residues long. The V gene lost 8 bases and the J gene lost 3 bases, with 16 bases spanning the gap. Germline V CDR1 and CDR2: MDHEN, SYDVKM. The CDR3 loop reads CASARRGVYYGYTF. DNA for the CDR3: TGTGCCAGCGCTAGGCGGGGCGTCTACTATGGCTACACCTTC.

The V and J genes are TRBV5-1 and TRBJ2-1, with 12 bases fitting TRBD2. The CDR3 spans 18 residues. Unmatched junction bases numbered 8, after V lost 0 bases and J lost 4 bases. The germline gives CDR1 SGHRS, CDR2 YFSETQ. The CDR3 spells CASSLGVTSGSIYNEQFF. The CDR3 nucleotides are TGCGCCAGCAGCTTGGGTGTGACTAGCGGGAGTATTTACAATGAGCAGTTCTTC.

The J gene is TRBJ2-3, the V gene TRBV7-2; the D is unclear. This CDR3 has 13 residues. Looked up from germline, CDR1 is SGHTA and CDR2 is FQGNSA. Trimming removed 2 bases from V and 2 bases from J, with 5 bases in between. CDR3 in DNA: TGTGCCAGCAGCTTATCGCCCACAGATACGCAGTATTTT. This gives the protein CASSLSPTDTQYF.

The chain recombines TRBV6-5 with TRBJ2-5; a possible D gene is TRBD2 (6 bases). This CDR3 has 14 residues. The germline V gene encodes CDR1 MNHEY and CDR2 SVGAGI. Trimming pared 4 bases from V and 1 base from J, leaving 10 bases between. The CDR3 DNA sequence: TGTGCCAGCAGTTTTAGGCGGGGCCAAGAGACCCAGTACTTC. Encoded protein: CASSFRRGQETQYF.

This clone was observed a single time. This chain uses TRBV23-1 with TRBJ2-4; 7 nucleotides line up with TRBD1. TRBV23-1 is sorted into the ORF group, with uncertain function. The CDR3 is made up of 15 amino acids. V was pared by 4 bases and J by 4 bases, with 7 bases of the junction left unmatched. CDR3 sequence reads: CASSLMPGQKNIQYF. In DNA, the CDR3 is TGCGCCAGCAGTCTCATGCCGGGACAGAAAAACATTCAGTACTTC.

This chain connects TRBV9 to TRBJ1-3; no clear D. Germline loops: CDR1 SGDLS, CDR2 YYNGEE. Trimming removed 4 bases from V and 4 bases from J, with 6 bases in between. The CDR3 runs 12 residues. The DNA of the CDR3 is TGTGCCAGCAGCCCCTTAGGAAACACCATATATTTT. It is translated as CASSPLGNTIYF.

This clone was detected once. The rearrangement uses TRBV7-4 and TRBJ1-1; a weak D match, TRBD1 (5 bases). V lost 0 bases to trimming and J lost 9 bases, with 14 bases between them. Per germline, CDR1 SGHVT and CDR2 SQSDAQ. This CDR3 spans 14 amino acids. The CDR3 coding sequence is TGTGCCAGCAGCTTAGCGGGGCAGGGTGCGCAAGCTTTCTTT. The encoded protein is CASSLAGQGAQAFF.

This clone has more than one count but fewer than ten. The chain combines TRBV18 with TRBJ2-2, with a possible D match to TRBD1 (5 bases). In germline, CDR1 is KGHSH, CDR2 LQKENI. The V and J ends lost 5 bases and 1 base respectively, with 14 bases between them. The CDR3 extends over 16 amino acids. The CDR3 loop reads CASSGARQMNTGELFF. The CDR3 nucleotides read TGTGCCAGCTCAGGGGCCAGGCAAATGAACACCGGGGAGCTGTTTTTT.

The rearrangement links TRBV5-4 to TRBJ2-5; 7 nucleotides agree with TRBD2. The V gene's germline CDR1 is SGHNT and CDR2 YYREEE (reference sequence). After removal of 4 bases from V and 2 bases from J, the junction contained 5 bases not matched to a gene. The CDR3 covers 14 residues. The CDR3 DNA follows: TGTGCCAGCAGCCACCTGGGGGGGCAAGAGACCCAGTACTTC. Its protein is CASSHLGGQETQYF.

The DNA for the CDR3 is TGCGCCAGCAGCTTGGGAGGGAGCACTAATGAAAAACTGTTTTTT. Translated: CASSLGGSTNEKLFF. V gene TRBV5-1 combines with J gene TRBJ1-4; no clear D. The CDR3 covers 15 residues. Germline CDR1 and CDR2: SGHRS and YFSETQ. V lost 0 bases and J 2 bases, leaving 8 bases between the germline ends. Full variable domain (outside the CDR3, taken from reference TRBV5-1 and TRBJ1-4): KAGVTQTPRYLIKTRGQQVTLSCSPISGHRSVSWYQQTPGQGLQFLFEYFSETQRNKGNFPGRFSGRQFSNSRSEMNVSTLELGDSALYLCASSLGGSTNEKLFFGSGTQLSVL.

This chain uses TRBV25-1 with TRBJ2-5, with 7 nucleotides matching TRBD2. The junction had 0 bases not matched to a gene; V was cut back by 3 bases and J by 2 bases. The CDR3 covers 13 residues. Looked up from germline, CDR1 is MGHDK and CDR2 is SYGVNS. CDR3 sequence (DNA): TGTGCCAGCAGTGACGGGGGGCAAGAGACCCAGTACTTC. This codes for CASSDGGQETQYF.

The chain links TRBV2 to TRBJ1-1, with 10 bases fitting TRBD1. The CDR3 has 14 residues. Germline values: CDR1 SNHLY, CDR2 FYNNEI. Trimming cost V 5 bases and J 5 bases; bases outside gene matches: 5. CDR3 nucleotides: TGTGCCAGCAGTTTGACAGGGGGCATTACTGAAGCTTTCTTT. Its protein is CASSLTGGITEAFF.

V and J are TRBV7-2 and TRBJ2-4, with D hard to call. V dropped 1 base and J dropped 6 bases, with 10 bases sitting between them. This CDR3 comprises 14 residues. Germline V gene lookup returns CDR1 SGHTA and CDR2 FQGNSA. The CDR3 loop reads CASSLGLHSNIQYF. CDR3 nucleotides: TGTGCCAGCAGCTTAGGCCTCCATTCAAACATTCAGTACTTC.

This chain joins TRBV5-4 and TRBJ2-1; 10 bases are a match to TRBD2. The CDR3 totals 15 residues. Per the germline V gene, CDR1 is SGHNT and CDR2 is YYREEE (reference sequence). Trimming at V came to 1 base and at J to 5 bases, leaving 3 bases not matched to a gene. The CDR3 bases are TGTGCCAGCAGCTTGCTAGCGGGGGTTAACAATGAGCAGTTCTTC. Translation: CASSLLAGVNNEQFF.

The sample holds a few counts of this clone. V and J are TRBV5-5 and TRBJ2-7; possible D gene TRBD2, 5 bases. This CDR3 spans 18 amino acids. CDR1 SGHKS and CDR2 YYEKEE come from the germline V gene (reference sequence). Trimming stripped 3 bases from V and 5 bases from J, with 27 bases between. CDR3 loop: CASSSRRVEASRRDEQYF. CDR3 bases: TGTGCCAGCAGCTCGCGTAGGGTGGAGGCATCAAGGCGAGACGAGCAGTACTTC.

V gene TRBV11-1 combines with J gene TRBJ2-7; D is unresolved. This CDR3 is built from 13 residues. Trimming shortened V by 2 bases and J by 0 bases, and 5 bases separated the two germline ends. CDR1 SGHAT and CDR2 FQDESV come from the germline V gene (reference sequence). The CDR3 DNA follows: TGTGCCAGCAGCTTAAGGTTCTCCTACGAGCAGTACTTC. It yields the protein CASSLRFSYEQYF.

V is TRBV4-3 and J is TRBJ2-6; D remains unclear. Trimming shortened V by 3 bases and J by 0 bases, and 9 bases separated the two germline ends. The V gene's germline CDR1 is LGHNA and CDR2 YSLEER. The CDR3 has 16 residues. The DNA for the CDR3 is TGCGCCAGCAGCCAGAGAGTTAGCTCTGGGGCCAACGTCCTGACTTTC. Its protein is CASSQRVSSGANVLTF.

This chain joins TRBV27 and TRBJ1-2; TRBD1 matches at 12 bases. The CDR3 extends over 15 amino acids. V shed 5 bases, J shed 7 bases, and the junction held 8 bases outside the gene matches. The V gene's germline CDR1 is MNHEY and CDR2 SMNVEV (reference sequence). This CDR3 is CASSRGTGGAFGYTF. The DNA for the CDR3 is TGTGCCAGCAGTCGGGGGACAGGGGGCGCATTTGGCTACACCTTC.

This clone occurred once. The chain couples TRBV18 to TRBJ2-7; D possibly matches TRBD1 or TRBD2 (5 bases each). The germline V gene has CDR1 KGHSH and CDR2 LQKENI. V lost 6 bases to trimming and J lost 1 base, with 16 bases between them. CDR3 length: 15 amino acids. For the CDR3, the DNA is TGTGCCAGCTCGTTACTAGGGGTCGTGTCCTACGAGCAGTACTTC. It translates to CASSLLGVVSYEQYF.

As to this clone: Additional DNA sequences in this sample encode the identical CDR3. J is TRBJ1-5 and V is TRBV18, with D hard to call. V was cut by 3 bases and J by 3 bases, with 3 bases left in between. The germline CDR1 and CDR2 sequences are KGHSH and LQKENI. This CDR3 is built from 12 residues. The CDR3 reads CASSPPNQPQHF. The CDR3 DNA reads as TGTGCCAGCTCACCGCCCAATCAGCCCCAGCATTTT.

The chain couples TRBV29-1 to TRBJ2-3; tentatively, D is TRBD2 (7 bases). Trimming took off 7 bases at V and 4 bases at J, with 18 bases between the two ends. The V gene's germline CDR1 is SQVTM and CDR2 ANQGSEA. The CDR3 contains 14 residues. CDR3 loop: CSARGAWSPDTQYF. The CDR3 nucleotides read TGCAGCGCCCGGGGGGCCTGGTCCCCAGATACGCAGTATTTT.

The chain links TRBV5-1 to TRBJ1-2; TRBD1 agrees at 9 bases. V lost 0 bases, J lost 3 bases, and 3 bases stayed unmatched. The CDR3 consists of 15 residues. The germline V gene encodes CDR1 SGHRS and CDR2 YFSETQ. The CDR3 DNA reads TGCGCCAGCAGCTTGGGACGGACAGGGGACTATGGCTACACCTTC. Amino acid sequence: CASSLGRTGDYGYTF.

The genes are TRBV23-1 and TRBJ1-2; 8 bases are shared with TRBD1. TRBV23-1 qualifies as an ORF whose function is uncertain. CDR3 size: 14 residues. Trimming at V came to 8 bases and at J to 6 bases, leaving 11 bases not matched to a gene. CDR3 coding DNA: TGCGCCAGCGGGTACGAGGACAGGGCGAATGGCTACACCTTC. Translation gives CASGYEDRANGYTF.

By frequency in the sample, this clone is medium-sized (0.01 to 0.1%). This chain connects TRBV28 to TRBJ1-2; D remains unclear. V shed 6 bases and J shed 4 bases, with 21 bases lying between them. The CDR3 runs to 16 residues. Germline CDR1 reads MDHEN; CDR2 reads SYDVKM. The CDR3 DNA reads as TGTGCCAGCAGGCGGTTGAGTCAACGTCCCCTCTATGGCTACACCTTC. The encoded protein is CASRRLSQRPLYGYTF.

This chain connects TRBV18 to TRBJ2-2; 13 bases align to TRBD2. CDR3 length: 18 amino acids. Looked up from germline, CDR1 is KGHSH and CDR2 is LQKENI. V was pared by 1 base and J by 5 bases, with 7 bases of the junction left unmatched. The chain's CDR3 is CASSPRGLAGARTGELFF. The CDR3 DNA reads as TGTGCCAGCTCACCACGAGGACTAGCGGGGGCGCGAACCGGGGAGCTGTTTTTT.

As for this clone: The same CDR3 can be traced to other DNA sequences in this sample. This chain links TRBV30 with TRBJ1-6; D might be TRBD1 (5 bases). The CDR3 extends over 15 amino acids. CDR1 GTSNPN and CDR2 SVGIG come from the germline V gene (reference sequence). V was shortened by 0 bases and J by 9 bases, with 15 bases between the two germline ends. CDR3 residues: CAWSVIGQRGSPLHF. Here the CDR3 DNA reads TGTGCCTGGAGTGTAATAGGGCAAAGGGGTTCACCCCTCCACTTT.

The V call is TRBV27, the J call TRBJ2-1, with 10 bases aligning to TRBD2. V lost 0 bases to trimming and J lost 7 bases; unmatched junction nucleotides: 6. CDR3 length equals 16 residues. CDR1 and CDR2 (germline): MNHEY, SMNVEV (reference sequence). This CDR3 is CASSLSISGRVNEQFF. In DNA form, the CDR3 reads TGTGCCAGCAGTTTATCGATCAGCGGGAGGGTTAATGAGCAGTTCTTC.